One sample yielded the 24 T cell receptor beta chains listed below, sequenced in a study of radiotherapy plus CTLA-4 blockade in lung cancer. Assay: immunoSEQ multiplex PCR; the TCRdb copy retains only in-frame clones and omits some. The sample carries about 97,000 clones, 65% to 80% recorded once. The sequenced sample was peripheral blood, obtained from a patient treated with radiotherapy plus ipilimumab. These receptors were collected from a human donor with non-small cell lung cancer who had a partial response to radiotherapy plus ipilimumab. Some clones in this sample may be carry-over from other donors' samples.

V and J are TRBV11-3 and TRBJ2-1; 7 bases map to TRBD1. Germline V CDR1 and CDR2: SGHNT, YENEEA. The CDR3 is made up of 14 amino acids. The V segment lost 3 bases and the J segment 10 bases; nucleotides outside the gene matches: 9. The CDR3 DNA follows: TGTGCCAGCAGCTTCGGTACCGGACAGGACGAGCAGTTCTTC. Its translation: CASSFGTGQDEQFF.

Here the CDR3 reads CASSHTGGPGANVLTF. CDR3 coding DNA: TGTGCCAGCAGCCATACGGGAGGGCCTGGGGCCAACGTCCTGACTTTC. V gene TRBV5-6 combines with J gene TRBJ2-6, with 8 bases that match TRBD2. With V trimmed by 4 bases and J by 2 bases, 5 bases remained unmatched. Germline assignment: CDR1 SGHDT and CDR2 YYEEEE. The CDR3 covers 16 residues.

The CDR3 DNA follows: TGTGCCAGCAGTTATTTCGGAGCGCAGTATTTT. Translating gives CASSYFGAQYF. This chain uses TRBV6-5 with TRBJ2-3; D is ambiguous. V was clipped by 3 bases and J by 10 bases, with 8 bases between them. The CDR3 totals 11 residues. The V gene's germline CDR1 is MNHEY and CDR2 SVGAGI.

CDR3: CASSYMRGGGNEQFF. The CDR3 DNA reads as TGTGCCAGCAGTTACATGCGGGGCGGGGGCAATGAGCAGTTCTTC. The chain carries TRBV6-5 and TRBJ2-1, with 7 nucleotides matching TRBD2. The CDR3 runs 15 residues. Per the germline V gene, CDR1 is MNHEY and CDR2 is SVGAGI. Trimming cost V 2 bases and J 6 bases; bases outside gene matches: 7.

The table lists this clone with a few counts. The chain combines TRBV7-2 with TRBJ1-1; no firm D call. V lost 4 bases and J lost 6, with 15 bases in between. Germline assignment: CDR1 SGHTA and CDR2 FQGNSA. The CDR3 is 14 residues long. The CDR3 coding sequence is TGTGCCAGCAGCTCCTATGGAAGCCGGGCTGAAGCTTTCTTT. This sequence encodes CASSSYGSRAEAFF.

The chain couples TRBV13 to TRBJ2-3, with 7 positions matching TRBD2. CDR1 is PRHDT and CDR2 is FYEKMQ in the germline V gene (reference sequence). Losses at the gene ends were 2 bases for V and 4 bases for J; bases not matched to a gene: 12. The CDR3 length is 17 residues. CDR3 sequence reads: CASSLKLGEGSADTQYF. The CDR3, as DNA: TGTGCCAGCAGCTTAAAGTTGGGGGAGGGAAGCGCAGATACGCAGTATTTT.

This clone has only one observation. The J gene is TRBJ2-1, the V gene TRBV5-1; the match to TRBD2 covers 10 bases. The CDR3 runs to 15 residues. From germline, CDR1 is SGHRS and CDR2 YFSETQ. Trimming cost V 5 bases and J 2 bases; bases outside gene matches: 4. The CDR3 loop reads CASRSTSGTYNEQFF. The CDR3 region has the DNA TGCGCCAGCAGGAGCACTAGCGGGACCTACAATGAGCAGTTCTTC.

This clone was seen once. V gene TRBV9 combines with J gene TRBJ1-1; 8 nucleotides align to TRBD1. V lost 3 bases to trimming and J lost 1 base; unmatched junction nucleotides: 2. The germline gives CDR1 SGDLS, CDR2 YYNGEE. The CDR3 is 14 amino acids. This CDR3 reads CASSGGQENTEAFF. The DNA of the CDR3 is TGTGCCAGCAGCGGGGGACAGGAGAACACTGAAGCTTTCTTT.

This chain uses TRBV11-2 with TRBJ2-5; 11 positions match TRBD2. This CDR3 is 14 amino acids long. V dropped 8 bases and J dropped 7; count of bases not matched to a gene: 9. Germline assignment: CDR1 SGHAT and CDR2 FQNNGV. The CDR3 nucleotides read TGTGCCAGCCAGACGGGGCTAGCGGGAGGGACCCAGTACTTC. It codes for CASQTGLAGGTQYF.

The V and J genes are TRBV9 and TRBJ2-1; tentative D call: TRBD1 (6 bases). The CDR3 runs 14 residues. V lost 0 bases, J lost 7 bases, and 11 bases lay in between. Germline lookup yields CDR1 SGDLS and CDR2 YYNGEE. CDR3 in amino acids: CASSVDPGVNEQFF. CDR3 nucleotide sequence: TGTGCCAGCAGCGTAGATCCAGGGGTAAATGAGCAGTTCTTC. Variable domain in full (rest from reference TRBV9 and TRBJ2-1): DSGVTQTPKHLITATGQRVTLRCSPRSGDLSVYWYQQSLDQGLQFLIQYYNGEERAKGNILERFSAQQFPDLHSELNLSSLELGDSALYFCASSVDPGVNEQFFGPGTRLTVL.

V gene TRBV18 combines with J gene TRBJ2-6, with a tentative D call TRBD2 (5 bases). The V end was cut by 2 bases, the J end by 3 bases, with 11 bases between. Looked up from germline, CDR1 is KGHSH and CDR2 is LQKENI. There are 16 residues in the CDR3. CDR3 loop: CASSPSSSYGANVLTF. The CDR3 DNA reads TGTGCCAGCTCACCATCATCTAGCTATGGGGCCAACGTCCTGACTTTC.

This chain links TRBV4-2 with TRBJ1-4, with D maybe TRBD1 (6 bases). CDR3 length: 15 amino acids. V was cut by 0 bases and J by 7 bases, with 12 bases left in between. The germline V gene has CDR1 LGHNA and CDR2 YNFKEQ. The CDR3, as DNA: TGTGCCAGCAGCCAAGACAGAGGGGGTGTTGAAAAACTGTTTTTT. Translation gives CASSQDRGGVEKLFF.

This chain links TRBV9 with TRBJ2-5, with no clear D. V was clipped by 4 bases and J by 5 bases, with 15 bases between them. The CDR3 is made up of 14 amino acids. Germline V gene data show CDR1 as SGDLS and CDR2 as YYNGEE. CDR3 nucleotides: TGTGCCAGCAGCCGTAGTTGGGCCTTGGAGACCCAGTACTTC. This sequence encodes CASSRSWALETQYF.

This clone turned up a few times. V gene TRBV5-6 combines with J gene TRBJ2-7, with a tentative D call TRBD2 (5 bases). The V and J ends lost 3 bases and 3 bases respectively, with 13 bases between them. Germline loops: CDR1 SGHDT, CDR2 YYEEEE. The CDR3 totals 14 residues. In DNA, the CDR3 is TGTGCCAGCAGCTATGGACGGGGAGACTACGAGCAGTACTTC. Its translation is CASSYGRGDYEQYF.

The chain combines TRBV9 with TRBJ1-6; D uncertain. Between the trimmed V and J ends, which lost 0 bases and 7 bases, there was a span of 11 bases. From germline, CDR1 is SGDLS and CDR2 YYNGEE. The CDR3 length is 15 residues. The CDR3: CASSVEWLTNSPLHF. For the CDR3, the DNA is TGTGCCAGCAGCGTAGAGTGGCTTACAAATTCACCCCTCCACTTT.

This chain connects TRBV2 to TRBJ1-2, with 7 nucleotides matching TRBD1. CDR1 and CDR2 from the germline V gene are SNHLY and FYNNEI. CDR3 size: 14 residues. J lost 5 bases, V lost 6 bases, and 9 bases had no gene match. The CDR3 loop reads CASSLGGRGYGYTF. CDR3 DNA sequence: TGTGCCAGCAGCTTAGGCGGCAGGGGGTATGGCTACACCTTC.

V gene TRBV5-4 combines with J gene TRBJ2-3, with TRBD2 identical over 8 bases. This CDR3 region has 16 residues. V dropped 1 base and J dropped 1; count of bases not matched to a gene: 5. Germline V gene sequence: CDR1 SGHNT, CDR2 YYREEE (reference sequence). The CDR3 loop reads CASSLSETSGTDTQYF. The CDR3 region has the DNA TGTGCCAGCAGCTTGTCGGAGACTAGCGGCACAGATACGCAGTATTTT.

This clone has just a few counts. CDR3 nucleotides: TGTGCCAGCAGCCAAGGGGCCTTCCCGTATAATTCACCCCTCCACTTT. Translation gives CASSQGAFPYNSPLHF. The chain couples TRBV4-2 to TRBJ1-6; D gene uncertain. CDR1 and CDR2 from the germline V gene are LGHNA and YNFKEQ. This CDR3 spans 16 amino acids. With 1 base removed from V and 4 bases from J, the gap between germline ends came to 11 bases.

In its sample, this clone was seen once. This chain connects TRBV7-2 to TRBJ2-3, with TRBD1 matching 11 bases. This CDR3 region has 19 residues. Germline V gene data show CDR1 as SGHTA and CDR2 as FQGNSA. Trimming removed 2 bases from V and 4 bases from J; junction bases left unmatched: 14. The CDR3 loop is CASSLNAGTGGGFADTQYF. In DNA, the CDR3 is TGTGCCAGCAGCTTAAATGCGGGGACAGGGGGAGGATTCGCAGATACGCAGTATTTT.

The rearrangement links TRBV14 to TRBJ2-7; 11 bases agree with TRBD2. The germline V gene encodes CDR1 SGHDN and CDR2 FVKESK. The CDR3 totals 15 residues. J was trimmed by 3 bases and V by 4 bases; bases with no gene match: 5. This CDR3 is CASSPRLAGFYEQYF. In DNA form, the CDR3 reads TGTGCCAGCAGCCCTAGACTAGCGGGATTCTACGAGCAGTACTTC.

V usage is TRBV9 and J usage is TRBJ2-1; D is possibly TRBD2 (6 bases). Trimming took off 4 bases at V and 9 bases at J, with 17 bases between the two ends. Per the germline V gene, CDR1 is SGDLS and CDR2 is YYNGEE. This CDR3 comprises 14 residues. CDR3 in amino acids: CASSSNPGGREQFF. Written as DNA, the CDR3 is TGTGCCAGCAGCTCTAACCCAGGAGGGCGTGAGCAGTTCTTC.

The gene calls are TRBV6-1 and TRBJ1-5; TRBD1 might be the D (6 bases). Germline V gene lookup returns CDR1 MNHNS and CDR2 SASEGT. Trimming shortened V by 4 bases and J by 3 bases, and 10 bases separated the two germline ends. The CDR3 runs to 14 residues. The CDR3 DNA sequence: TGTGCCAGCAGTGTACAGGGTCTCAATCAGCCCCAGCATTTT. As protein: CASSVQGLNQPQHF.

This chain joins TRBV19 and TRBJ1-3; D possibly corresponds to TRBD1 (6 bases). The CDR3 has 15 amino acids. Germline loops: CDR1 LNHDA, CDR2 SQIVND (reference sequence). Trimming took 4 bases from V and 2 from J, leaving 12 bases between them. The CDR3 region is CASSTYDRPGNTIYF. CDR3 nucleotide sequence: TGTGCCAGTAGTACCTACGACAGGCCTGGAAACACCATATATTTT.

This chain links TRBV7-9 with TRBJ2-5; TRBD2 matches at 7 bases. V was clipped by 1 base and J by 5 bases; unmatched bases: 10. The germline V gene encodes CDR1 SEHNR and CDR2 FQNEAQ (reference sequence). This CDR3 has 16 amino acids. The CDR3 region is CASSLGSGGEGETQYF. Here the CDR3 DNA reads TGTGCCAGCAGCTTAGGTTCGGGGGGTGAGGGGGAGACCCAGTACTTC.